The source of this T cell receptor (beta chain) is a study of blood T cells in healthy people across ages. Regarding the study as a whole: The study lacked donor CMV status, which possibly confounded expanded clonotype changes. Estimates based on one million T cells were treated as lower bounds.

Unmatched junction bases numbered 11, after V lost 5 bases and J lost 4 bases. The CDR3 contains 16 residues. Germline lookup yields CDR1 SGHTA and CDR2 FQGNSA. The draw of peripheral blood yielded about 10 milliliters from each donor. The study isolated at least 6 million PBMCs from each sample. This clonotype has ten or more counts. The antigen is not known. Primed by a sample-barcoded 5' primer and a J-beta primer mix, a second PCR proceeded for 7 to 11 cycles. From the 5' RACE reads, TCRdb called clonotypes with MiXCR, one entry per CDR3 protein. The sample shows some 1.7 million distinct CDR3 sequences, under 30% of them seen only once.

The clonotype was recovered from a woman between 25 and 40 years old in good health. Sequencing was carried out using blood. The chain is built from TRBV7-2 and TRBJ2-7, with 10 bases matching TRBD2. The CDR3 spells CASSREPGLAPYEQYF. The CDR3 DNA follows: TGTGCCAGCAGCAGGGAACCGGGACTAGCGCCTTACGAGCAGTACTTC.